The source of this T cell receptor beta chain is a study of blood T cells in healthy people across ages. Germline V gives CDR1 SQVTM, CDR2 ANQGSEA. This CDR3 is built from 16 residues. With 2 bases clipped from V and 1 base from J, the junction kept 7 bases outside the gene matches. A second PCR, run for roughly 7 to 11 cycles, used a sample-barcoded 5' primer plus a J-beta primer mix. Tagging of each cDNA molecule was performed by a template-switch adaptor with 12 random nucleotides. Via MiXCR, TCRdb re-called the 5' RACE reads, giving one row per CDR3 protein. Of around 820,000 distinct CDR3 sequences in the sample, about 25% were seen once. This sample was also put to use in a study of T cells of mothers and their children.

The chain employs TRBV29-1 and TRBJ2-5; TRBD2 aligns across 10 bases. The sequence was obtained from a boy aged 5-17 years in good health. Sequencing input: blood. The CDR3 nucleotides are TGCAGCGTTGAACGACTAGCGGGTCTACTCCAAGAGACCCAGTACTTC. Residues: CSVERLAGLLQETQYF.